This T cell receptor beta chain is from a study of OX40 agonist ivuxolimab in advanced cancers. Background on the study: Every 2 weeks, patients received ivuxolimab intravenously, dosed at 0.01 to 10 mg/kg. A diagnosis of hepatocellular carcinoma, melanoma, renal cell or head and neck cancer was present in dose-escalation patients.

Points from the study as a whole: Expanded clones belonging to CD8+ T cells outnumbered, on average, those of CD4+.

Patients with a history of autoimmune disease or on systemic immunosuppression were excluded. Method: immunoSEQ multiplex PCR; TCRdb's copy keeps in-frame clones and lacks some. The table lists tens of thousands of clones, about 89% of them singletons. In regard to this clone: Its antigen is unknown.

The sequences come from CD4+ or CD8+ T cells sorted from blood, collected in a trial of the OX40 agonist ivuxolimab. The sequence derives from an adult with an advanced solid tumor such as melanoma, head and neck, liver or kidney cancer.

DNA of the CDR3: TGTGCCAGCAACGTGGGACGGACGAACACTGAAGCTTTCTTT. Residues: CASNVGRTNTEAFF. The chain is built from TRBV5-4 and TRBJ1-1, with a possible D match to TRBD1 (5 bases). The CDR3 length is 14 residues. From germline, CDR1 is SGHNT and CDR2 YYREEE (reference sequence). Between the trimmed V and J ends, which lost 6 bases and 1 base, there was a span of 13 bases.